The next 24 T cell receptor beta chains were all read from a single sample in a study of STAT5B mutations in CD4+ large granular lymphocyte leukemia. This table comes from immunoSEQ multiplex PCR, and its TCRdb copy is limited to in-frame clones, with some not included. The sample includes around 50,000 clones, 80% to 85% of them seen just once. The sequenced sample was CD4+ T cells from blood buffy coats. These receptors all come from a human donor in good health.

The V and J genes are TRBV9 and TRBJ2-1; D uncertain. Trimming removed 0 bases from V and 0 bases from J, with 7 bases in between. The CDR3 runs 15 residues. In germline, CDR1 is SGDLS, CDR2 YYNGEE. In DNA, the CDR3 is TGTGCCAGCAGCGTAGTGTCCAGCTCCTACAATGAGCAGTTCTTC. Protein product: CASSVVSSSYNEQFF.

The chain links TRBV5-6 to TRBJ2-5, with 8 bases that match TRBD1. CDR3 length: 15 residues. The germline V gene encodes CDR1 SGHDT and CDR2 YYEEEE. V gave up 2 bases and J gave up 5 bases; unmatched junction bases: 8. The CDR3 loop is CASSFRWTGWETQYF. CDR3 nucleotides: TGTGCCAGCAGCTTCCGATGGACAGGGTGGGAGACCCAGTACTTC.

The chain employs TRBV11-1 and TRBJ2-1, with D unresolved. Trimming stripped 3 bases from V and 4 bases from J, with 7 bases between. The CDR3 has 13 amino acids. Germline V gene data show CDR1 as SGHAT and CDR2 as FQDESV (reference sequence). The CDR3 DNA follows: TGTGCCAGCAGCTTTAAGATTTACAATGAGCAGTTCTTC. It encodes CASSFKIYNEQFF.

The rearrangement uses TRBV6-1 and TRBJ1-5; possible D gene TRBD1, 6 bases. Germline-derived CDR1 and CDR2 are MNHNS and SASEGT. The V end lost 6 bases, the J end lost 6 bases, and 12 bases lay between the germline ends. This CDR3 region has 13 residues. DNA of the CDR3: TGTGCCAGCAGACAGGGAATATCTCAGCCCCAGCATTTT. Its protein product is CASRQGISQPQHF.

This chain links TRBV7-2 with TRBJ2-1, with D possibly matching TRBD2 (5 bases). With 5 bases removed from V and 9 bases from J, the gap between germline ends came to 17 bases. The CDR3 contains 14 residues. Germline V gene lookup returns CDR1 SGHTA and CDR2 FQGNSA. The CDR3 loop is CASSPGRVIPEQFF. The CDR3 region has the DNA TGTGCCAGCAGCCCCGGGCGGGTGATTCCTGAGCAGTTCTTC.

A few counts support this clone. This chain connects TRBV11-2 to TRBJ1-2; 12 bases fit TRBD1. CDR3 length equals 16 residues. Trimming removed 5 bases from V and 8 bases from J; junction bases left unmatched: 12. CDR1 SGHAT and CDR2 FQNNGV come from the germline V gene. CDR3: CASSPIPGQGAWGYTF. The CDR3 region has the DNA TGTGCCAGCAGCCCTATTCCGGGACAGGGGGCATGGGGCTACACCTTC. Variable domain in full (rest from reference TRBV11-2 and TRBJ1-2): EAGVAQSPRYKIIEKRQSVAFWCNPISGHATLYWYQQILGQGPKLLIQFQNNGVVDDSQLPKDRFSAERLKGVDSTLKIQPAKLEDSAVYLCASSPIPGQGAWGYTFGSGTRLTVV.

The chain carries TRBV5-1 and TRBJ2-7; TRBD1 is a possible D gene (5 bases). The V end was cut by 1 base, the J end by 2 bases, with 10 bases between. Germline CDR1 SGHRS, CDR2 YFSETQ. CDR3 length: 14 amino acids. DNA of the CDR3: TGCGCCAGCAGCTTGACACAGGCTACCTACGAGCAGTACTTC. Protein product: CASSLTQATYEQYF.

This chain links TRBV10-3 with TRBJ1-2; D is possibly TRBD1 (5 bases). Germline loops: CDR1 ENHRY, CDR2 SYGVKD. V was trimmed by 3 bases and J by 8 bases, leaving 10 bases between them. This CDR3 is built from 12 residues. CDR3 nucleotides: TGTGCCATCAGTGACAGGGAAAAGGGCTACACCTTC. It specifies CAISDREKGYTF.

Only one count was recorded for this clone. The chain uses TRBV6-5 and TRBJ2-5; TRBD2 aligns across 11 bases. V shed 1 base, J shed 4 bases, and the junction held 2 bases outside the gene matches. CDR1 is MNHEY, CDR2 SVGAGI, per germline. This CDR3 has 15 residues. The CDR3 DNA follows: TGTGCCAGCAGTTACTTCCTAGCGGGAGGAGAGACCCAGTACTTC. It encodes CASSYFLAGGETQYF.

This clone appeared a single time. V and J are TRBV7-9 and TRBJ2-7, with 7 bases matching TRBD2. The germline V gene encodes CDR1 SEHNR and CDR2 FQNEAQ (reference sequence). CDR3 length: 12 residues. J gave up 7 bases and V 4 bases, and 4 bases lay outside the gene matches. CDR3 nucleotide sequence: TGTGCCAGCAGCTGGGCGGGAGTGGAGCAGTACTTC. Amino acid sequence: CASSWAGVEQYF.

The chain recombines TRBV28 with TRBJ1-5; no definite D call. The V end lost 6 bases, the J end lost 2 bases, and 14 bases lay between the germline ends. There are 15 residues in the CDR3. CDR1 and CDR2 from the germline V gene are MDHEN and SYDVKM. This chain's CDR3 is CASSLPGGGNQPQHF. The CDR3 DNA reads as TGTGCCAGCAGCCTCCCCGGTGGAGGCAATCAGCCCCAGCATTTT.

The V and J genes are TRBV5-1 and TRBJ1-1; maybe TRBD1 (6 bases). CDR3 length: 14 residues. V lost 2 bases and J 2 bases, leaving 10 bases between the germline ends. Germline V gene lookup returns CDR1 SGHRS and CDR2 YFSETQ. In DNA form, the CDR3 reads TGCGCCAGCAGCTTAGGGGGGCCAAACACTGAAGCTTTCTTT. It codes for CASSLGGPNTEAFF.

The chain links TRBV5-1 to TRBJ1-4; D is ambiguous. Germline values: CDR1 SGHRS, CDR2 YFSETQ. The V gene lost 4 bases and the J gene lost 8 bases, with 15 bases spanning the gap. The CDR3 length is 14 residues. DNA for the CDR3: TGCGCCAGCAGCCCGAGAGGCTTGGGGGAAAAACTGTTTTTT. Its protein product is CASSPRGLGEKLFF.

The V and J genes are TRBV28 and TRBJ1-1; D ambiguous. The V gene lost 3 bases and the J gene lost 1 base, with 3 bases spanning the gap. CDR3 length: 12 amino acids. Germline V gives CDR1 MDHEN, CDR2 SYDVKM. CDR3 amino acids: CASSFRNTEAFF. CDR3 bases: TGTGCCAGCAGTTTTAGGAACACTGAAGCTTTCTTT. Full variable domain (missing parts from reference TRBV28 and TRBJ1-1): DVKVTQSSRYLVKRTGEKVFLECVQDMDHENMFWYRQDPGLGLRLIYFSYDVKMKEKGDIPEGYSVSREKKERFSLILESASTNQTSMYLCASSFRNTEAFFGQGTRLTVV.

The chain is built from TRBV28 and TRBJ2-7, with 10 nucleotides matching TRBD2. CDR1 MDHEN and CDR2 SYDVKM come from the germline V gene. J was trimmed by 3 bases and V by 5 bases; bases with no gene match: 10. This CDR3 is built from 16 residues. Here the CDR3 DNA reads TGTGCCAGCAGTCCGGCAACTAGCGGGAATTACTACGAGCAGTACTTC. The encoded protein is CASSPATSGNYYEQYF.

The chain joins TRBV11-2 to TRBJ1-3; 7 bases agree with TRBD1. From germline, CDR1 is SGHAT and CDR2 FQNNGV. The CDR3 totals 17 residues. Trimming removed 1 base from V and 0 bases from J; junction bases left unmatched: 6. The CDR3 region is CASSLAPTGRSGNTIYF. CDR3 nucleotide sequence: TGTGCCAGCAGCTTAGCCCCGACAGGGCGCTCTGGAAACACCATATATTTT.

This clone was counted only a few times. The chain has TRBV7-7 and TRBJ2-1; D is uncertain. Germline lookup yields CDR1 SSHAT and CDR2 FNYEAQ (reference sequence). The CDR3 is made up of 13 amino acids. V was shortened by 5 bases and J by 6 bases, with 11 bases between the two germline ends. CDR3 sequence: CASSPMVVNEQFF. CDR3 DNA sequence: TGTGCCAGCAGCCCCATGGTCGTCAATGAGCAGTTCTTC.

J is TRBJ2-1 and V is TRBV28, with 8 bases matching TRBD1. The junction had 9 bases not matched to a gene; V was cut back by 5 bases and J by 9 bases. Germline values: CDR1 MDHEN, CDR2 SYDVKM. The CDR3 runs 14 residues. CDR3 nucleotide sequence: TGTGCCAGCAGTCGACGGACAGGGCTTCCTGAGCAGTTCTTC. Its translation is CASSRRTGLPEQFF. Based on the CDR3 plus reference TRBV28 and TRBJ2-1, the full variable domain is DVKVTQSSRYLVKRTGEKVFLECVQDMDHENMFWYRQDPGLGLRLIYFSYDVKMKEKGDIPEGYSVSREKKERFSLILESASTNQTSMYLCASSRRTGLPEQFFGPGTRLTVL.

The chain employs TRBV5-4 and TRBJ1-1; TRBD1 matches at 7 bases. With V trimmed by 4 bases and J by 1 base, 1 base remained unmatched. The CDR3 is 13 amino acids. Per the germline V gene, CDR1 is SGHNT and CDR2 is YYREEE (reference sequence). Here the CDR3 reads CASSRDRNTEAFF. CDR3 in DNA: TGTGCCAGCAGCCGGGACAGGAACACTGAAGCTTTCTTT.

There are a few counts of this clone. The rearrangement links TRBV9 to TRBJ1-1; 8 bases are shared with TRBD1. The V gene end was trimmed by 4 bases and the J gene end by 10 bases; junction bases not matched to a gene: 12. The CDR3 is 14 amino acids. Germline V gene lookup returns CDR1 SGDLS and CDR2 YYNGEE. In nucleotides, the CDR3 is TGTGCCAGCAGCCCCCGGACAGGGCGTGTTGGAGCTTTCTTT. Amino acids: CASSPRTGRVGAFF.

V and J are TRBV5-1 and TRBJ2-6, with 7 bases that match TRBD2. Germline V CDR1 and CDR2: SGHRS, YFSETQ. CDR3 length: 18 residues. Unmatched junction bases numbered 6, after V lost 0 bases and J lost 0 bases. The CDR3 sequence is CASSLVAAGSSGANVLTF. CDR3 nucleotides: TGCGCCAGCAGCTTGGTAGCAGCGGGGAGCTCTGGGGCCAACGTCCTGACTTTC.

The chain couples TRBV6-1 to TRBJ2-5; D is ambiguous. The V end was cut by 2 bases, the J end by 5 bases, with 12 bases between. Germline values: CDR1 MNHNS, CDR2 SASEGT. The CDR3 length is 14 residues. Written as DNA, the CDR3 is TGTGCCAGCAGTGAAAATCTACTCCGCGAGACCCAGTACTTC. Translating it yields CASSENLLRETQYF.

The rearrangement links TRBV29-1 to TRBJ1-1; D is undetermined. Germline CDR1 reads SQVTM; CDR2 reads ANQGSEA. V was pared by 3 bases and J by 10 bases, with 21 bases between. The CDR3 contains 14 residues. CDR3 DNA: TGCAGCGTTGAGTACCGTTTGATTAATGTCGTAGCTTTCTTT. This translates into CSVEYRLINVVAFF.

This chain links TRBV11-3 with TRBJ2-5; TRBD2 aligns across 8 bases. The CDR3 spans 14 residues. The trim removed 6 bases at V and 4 bases at J, leaving 7 bases unmatched. CDR1 and CDR2 from the germline V gene are SGHNT and YENEEA. In DNA form, the CDR3 reads TGTGCCAGCAGGCCCGGGACTAGTGTAGAGACCCAGTACTTC. As protein: CASRPGTSVETQYF.